These T cell receptor beta chains were read from a single sample in a study of blood T cell repertoires in COVID-19. The repertoire was sequenced with immunoSEQ multiplex PCR; TCRdb's copy has only in-frame clones and lacks some. The profile shows around 60,000 clones, 85% to 90% of them singletons. Sequencing used peripheral blood. The receptors stem from a woman in her sixties or seventies with COVID-19, enrolled during active disease. Both conserved end residues are part of each CDR3. D genes are given only for firm matches. Clone size, where shown, is once, few, many, or a class for clones that have expanded.

v_call	d_call	j_call	clone_size	cdr3_aa	cdr3_nt
TRBV4-3	NA	TRBJ2-5	NA	CASSQEPPGLETQYF	TGCGCCAGCAGCCAAGAGCCCCCGGGGTTGGAGACCCAGTACTTC
TRBV12-5	NA	TRBJ1-1	NA	CASGLADRLINQAFF	TGTGCTAGTGGTTTGGCCGACAGGTTGATCAACCAAGCTTTCTTT
TRBV4-3	NA	TRBJ1-2	NA	CASSQERSLDGYTF	TGCGCCAGCAGCCAAGAAAGGAGCTTGGATGGCTACACCTTC
TRBV5-4	NA	TRBJ1-6	NA	CASSLVGGYNSPLHF	TGTGCCAGCAGCTTGGTTGGCGGGTATAATTCACCCCTCCACTTT
TRBV28	TRBD2	TRBJ2-1	NA	CASRASGRQEQFF	TGTGCCAGCAGAGCTAGCGGGAGGCAAGAGCAGTTCTTC
TRBV7-6	TRBD1	TRBJ1-3	NA	CASSSYRDSSGNTIYF	TGTGCCAGCAGCTCCTACCGGGACAGCTCTGGAAACACCATATATTTT
TRBV7-9	NA	TRBJ1-1	once	CASSLGAGGITEAFF	TGTGCCAGCAGCTTAGGGGCGGGGGGAATCACTGAAGCTTTCTTT
TRBV28	NA	TRBJ2-3	NA	CASSLLPGDDIADTQYF	TGTGCCAGCAGTTTACTGCCAGGGGATGATATCGCAGATACGCAGTATTTT
TRBV5-6	TRBD1	TRBJ2-7	NA	CASSHSDRRDEQYF	TGTGCCAGCAGCCACTCGGACAGGCGGGACGAGCAGTACTTC
TRBV14	NA	TRBJ2-4	NA	CASSQGQSIQYF	TGTGCCAGCAGCCAAGGACAGAGCATTCAGTACTTC
TRBV30	TRBD2	TRBJ2-3	NA	CAWRQTSARTDTQYF	TGTGCCTGGCGCCAAACTAGCGCCCGCACAGATACGCAGTATTTT
TRBV4-1	TRBD1	TRBJ1-2	NA	CASSQDSAGGTYGYTF	TGCGCCAGCAGCCAAGATTCGGCAGGGGGAACTTATGGCTACACCTTC
TRBV5-1	NA	TRBJ1-6	NA	CASSLEVRQAPLHF	TGCGCCAGCAGCTTGGAGGTGAGACAAGCACCCCTCCACTTT
TRBV7-3	TRBD2	TRBJ2-1	NA	CASSLTTSETPHEQFF	TGTGCCAGCAGCTTAACTACTAGCGAGACACCACATGAGCAGTTCTTC
TRBV19	NA	TRBJ2-2	NA	CASSPRTGGTGELFF	TGTGCCAGTAGTCCCCGGACAGGAGGGACCGGGGAGCTGTTTTTT
TRBV20-1	NA	TRBJ2-1	NA	CSASQRDEQFF	TGCAGTGCTAGTCAACGGGATGAGCAGTTCTTC
TRBV3-1/TRBV3-2	TRBD1	TRBJ1-4	NA	CASSPGTGGLEKLFF	TGTGCCAGCAGCCCCGGGACAGGGGGATTGGAAAAACTGTTTTTT
TRBV7-2	NA	TRBJ2-6	NA	CASSLAPLGAGANVLTF	TGTGCCAGCAGCTTAGCTCCCCTGGGGGCCGGGGCCAACGTCCTGACTTTC
TRBV27	NA	TRBJ1-2	once	CASSLGQGFYGYTF	TGTGCCAGCAGTTTAGGCCAGGGCTTCTATGGCTACACCTTC
TRBV5-6	NA	TRBJ2-7	few	CASSLQGFYEQYF	TGTGCCAGCAGCTTGCAGGGTTTCTACGAGCAGTACTTC
TRBV4-3	TRBD2	TRBJ2-1	NA	CASSQDGGRVYEQFF	TGCGCCAGCAGCCAAGATGGCGGGAGAGTCTATGAGCAGTTCTTC
TRBV19	NA	TRBJ2-2	once	CASSKAGNTGELFF	TGTGCCAGTTCTAAGGCAGGAAACACCGGGGAGCTGTTTTTT
TRBV19	NA	TRBJ1-2	NA	CASSFPGTLYGYTF	TGTGCCAGTAGTTTCCCCGGGACTCTCTATGGCTACACCTTC
TRBV5-1	NA	TRBJ1-1	NA	CASSPSVGPGYTEAFF	TGCGCCAGCAGCCCCAGTGTGGGTCCCGGGTACACTGAAGCTTTCTTT
TRBV6-2/TRBV6-3	TRBD2	TRBJ2-7	few	CASSYSRAGGSYEQYF	TGTGCCAGCAGTTACTCAAGAGCGGGAGGGTCCTACGAGCAGTACTTC
TRBV18	TRBD2	TRBJ2-1	NA	CASSPPRLTSGKFNEQFF	TGTGCCAGCTCACCACCACGCCTGACTAGCGGGAAATTTAATGAGCAGTTCTTC